This note documents a single T cell receptor beta chain sequence. In the source study's methods: Researchers report that nucleated cell counts were estimated from reference gene primer amplification. The data were produced by immunoSEQ multiplex PCR, yet TCRdb's version contains in-frame clones alone and is incomplete. Clone size and the V and J calls come from that table; the DNA yielded D and trimming. The sample holds approximately 170,000 clones; about 92% are singletons and the top ten take just under 2%. This CDR3 is 14 amino acids long. Trimming took 2 bases from V and 5 from J; bases not matched to a gene: 5. From germline, CDR1 is ENHRY and CDR2 SYGVKD. This sample is part of a study of blood T cell repertoires in COVID-19. Overall study context: The origin of the acute and convalescent COVID-19 samples was the United States, Italy and Spain.

The rearrangement joins TRBV10-3 to TRBJ2-7, with 8 nucleotides matching TRBD1. Sequencing was performed on peripheral blood. The source is a woman between 55 and 75 years old with COVID-19, enrolled during active disease. The CDR3 region has the DNA TGTGCCATCAGTGAGCAGGGGGCAGGGAACGAGCAGTACTTC. Protein: CAISEQGAGNEQYF.